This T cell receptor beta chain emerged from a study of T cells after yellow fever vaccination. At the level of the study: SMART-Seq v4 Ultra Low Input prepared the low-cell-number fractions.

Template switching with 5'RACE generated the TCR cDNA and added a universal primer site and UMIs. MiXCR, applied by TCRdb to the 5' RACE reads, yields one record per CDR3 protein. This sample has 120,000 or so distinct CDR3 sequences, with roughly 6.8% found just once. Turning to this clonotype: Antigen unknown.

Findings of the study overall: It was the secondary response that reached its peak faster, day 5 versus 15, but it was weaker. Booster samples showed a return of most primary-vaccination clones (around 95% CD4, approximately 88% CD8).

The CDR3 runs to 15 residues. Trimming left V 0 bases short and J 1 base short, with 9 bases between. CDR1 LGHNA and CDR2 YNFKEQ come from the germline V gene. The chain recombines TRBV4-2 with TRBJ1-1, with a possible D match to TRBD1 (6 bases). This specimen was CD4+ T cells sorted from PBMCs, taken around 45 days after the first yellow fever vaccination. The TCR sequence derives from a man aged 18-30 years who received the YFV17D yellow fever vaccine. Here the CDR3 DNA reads TGTGCCAGCAGCCAAGATAACAGGGCGAACACTGAAGCTTTCTTT. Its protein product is CASSQDNRANTEAFF.